This T cell receptor beta chain was retrieved from a study of beta chain features in type 1 diabetes. Study overall: The samples had approximately 110 million sorted cells examined in all. General study points: There was a moderate but significant shortening of TCRB CDR3s in all four CD4+ subsets of Type 1 diabetes patients.

The investigators reverse transcribed all of the isolated RNA, so they sequenced expressed TCRB transcripts. Clones were read by immunoSEQ multiplex PCR, and TCRdb kept only the in-frame ones, dropping some. This table has about 660,000 clones, about 14% appearing once. Of note for this clone: Its matching antigen is unknown.

The TCR was taken from a man aged 18-30 years with type 1 diabetes. The specimen was naive CD4+ T cells from blood.

CDR3: CACQYTDTQYF. CDR3 in DNA: TGTGCCTGCCAATACACAGATACGCAGTATTTT. V usage is TRBV28 and J usage is TRBJ2-3; D unclear. CDR1 and CDR2 (germline): MDHEN, SYDVKM. Between the trimmed V and J ends, which lost 11 bases and 2 bases, there was a span of 8 bases. CDR3 length equals 11 residues.